The text below deals with one TCR beta chain. Its antigen is unidentified. The CDR3 loop spans 18 amino acids. The germline V gene has CDR1 LGHNA and CDR2 YNFKEQ. V gave up 0 bases and J gave up 3 bases; unmatched junction bases: 9. This entry belongs to a study of OX40 agonist ivuxolimab in advanced cancers. Study conclusions and caveats: Certain nonresponding patients likewise had low normalized T-cell clonal expansion. Doses of 0.1 to 3.0 mg/kg were accompanied by clonal expansion of CD4+ and CD8+ blood T cells by week 6.

Only in-frame clones appear in the TCRdb table, and some are missing; sequencing was by immunoSEQ multiplex PCR. The sample holds fewer than 30,000 clones, 65% to 90% seen once. The rearrangement uses TRBV4-2 and TRBJ2-2; 8 bases agree with TRBD2. The source of this sequence is an adult with an advanced solid tumor such as melanoma, head and neck, liver or kidney cancer. The starting material was CD4+ or CD8+ T cells sorted from blood, obtained in a trial of the OX40 agonist ivuxolimab. The CDR3 reads CASSQDPERGSYTGELFF. The CDR3 nucleotides are TGTGCCAGCAGCCAAGATCCGGAGCGGGGGTCCTACACCGGGGAGCTGTTTTTT.